The 30 T cell receptor beta chains below come from one sample, sequenced in a study of T cell changes during pregnancy in multiple sclerosis. Only in-frame clones appear in the TCRdb table, and some are missing; sequencing was by immunoSEQ multiplex PCR. Among tens of thousands of clones listed, roughly nine tenths were seen once. Sequencing used CD4+ T cells from peripheral blood mononuclear cells, obtained in the first trimester of pregnancy. The receptors here all came from a female donor with multiple sclerosis, enrolled in a pregnancy study.

This chain links TRBV6-1 with TRBJ2-5, with a weak D call TRBD1 (6 bases). Per the germline V gene, CDR1 is MNHNS and CDR2 is SASEGT. Trimming removed 0 bases from V and 5 bases from J, with 16 bases in between. This CDR3 has 16 amino acids. The CDR3 sequence is CASSEARVRGRETQYF. The CDR3 DNA is TGTGCCAGCAGTGAAGCGCGAGTCAGGGGAAGGGAGACCCAGTACTTC.

This chain joins TRBV5-1 and TRBJ1-1, with D possibly TRBD1 on 6 matching bases. Germline CDR1 SGHRS, CDR2 YFSETQ. The V end lost 2 bases, the J end lost 5 bases, and 10 bases lay between the germline ends. The CDR3 is 13 residues long. CDR3 region: CASSFEGVTEAFF. The CDR3 region has the DNA TGCGCCAGCAGCTTCGAGGGGGTGACTGAAGCTTTCTTT.

The genes are TRBV15 and TRBJ2-7; no clear D gene. The CDR3 sequence is 15 residues long. CDR1 is LNHNV, CDR2 YYDKDF, per germline (reference sequence). Between the trimmed V and J ends, which lost 0 bases and 3 bases, there was a span of 12 bases. The CDR3 loop is CATSRDRGGSYEQYF. The CDR3 nucleotides read TGTGCCACCAGCAGAGATAGAGGCGGCAGCTACGAGCAGTACTTC.

V usage is TRBV29-1 and J usage is TRBJ2-2; 7 bases map to TRBD2. J gave up 6 bases and V 2 bases, and 9 bases lay outside the gene matches. The CDR3 extends over 15 amino acids. CDR1 and CDR2 from the germline V gene are SQVTM and ANQGSEA. The CDR3 loop reads CSVELVGGPAGELFF. As DNA, the CDR3 is TGCAGCGTTGAACTAGTGGGAGGGCCGGCCGGGGAGCTGTTTTTT.

The chain has TRBV7-2 and TRBJ2-1; D ambiguous. Germline CDR1 reads SGHTA; CDR2 reads FQGNSA. This CDR3 is 13 amino acids long. V lost 5 bases and J 7 bases, leaving 12 bases between the germline ends. This chain's CDR3 is CASSLPTRNEQFF. The CDR3 region has the DNA TGTGCCAGCAGCCTTCCAACGCGGAATGAGCAGTTCTTC.

The chain uses TRBV21-1 and TRBJ1-1; TRBD1 is the table's D call, not checked against the DNA. TRBV21-1 counts as a pseudogene. This CDR3 region has 15 residues. The CDR3 nucleotides read TGTGCCAGCAGCAACCGGGACAGGGAGAACACTGAAGCTTTCTTT. Translated, it gives CASSNRDRENTEAFF.

V and J are TRBV29-1 and TRBJ2-3; no clear D. V was trimmed by 1 base and J by 0 bases, leaving 8 bases between them. The CDR3 covers 14 residues. Germline V lookup: CDR1 SQVTM, CDR2 ANQGSEA. The CDR3 region has the DNA TGCAGCGTTGAAGGGTACAGCAGCACAGATACGCAGTATTTT. It specifies CSVEGYSSTDTQYF.

The rearrangement uses TRBV27 and TRBJ1-5; TRBD1 might be the D (6 bases). From germline, CDR1 is MNHEY and CDR2 SMNVEV (reference sequence). V lost 2 bases and J lost 8, with 22 bases in between. This CDR3 is built from 17 residues. The DNA of the CDR3 is TGTGCCAGCAGTTTAGTGGCTCGGGGGGGCAGGGGTGAGCCCCAGCATTTT. It is translated as CASSLVARGGRGEPQHF.

CDR3: CASSEQTSNTEAFF. The CDR3 bases are TGCGCCAGCAGCGAACAGACCTCGAACACTGAAGCTTTCTTT. The genes are TRBV5-1 and TRBJ1-1; unclear D gene. V was shortened by 4 bases and J by 1 base, with 11 bases between the two germline ends. The CDR3 spans 14 residues. Germline V gene sequence: CDR1 SGHRS, CDR2 YFSETQ.

J is TRBJ1-1 and V is TRBV19; 8 bases are a match to TRBD1. There are 14 residues in the CDR3. The ends lost 6 bases at V and 8 bases at J; junction bases unmatched: 11. CDR1 LNHDA and CDR2 SQIVND come from the germline V gene (reference sequence). Written as DNA, the CDR3 is TGTGCCAGTAGGGGGGACAGGATCTTAGGGGAAGCTTTCTTT. It yields the protein CASRGDRILGEAFF.

The chain links TRBV9 to TRBJ1-5, with TRBD1 matching 7 bases. The ends lost 4 bases at V and 5 bases at J; junction bases unmatched: 9. The CDR3 consists of 15 residues. CDR1 is SGDLS, CDR2 YYNGEE, per germline. This chain's CDR3 is CASSRGGSVDQPQHF. In nucleotides, the CDR3 is TGTGCCAGCAGCCGAGGGGGCTCGGTTGATCAGCCCCAGCATTTT.

The chain recombines TRBV2 with TRBJ2-5, with a tentative D call TRBD2 (6 bases). Looked up from germline, CDR1 is SNHLY and CDR2 is FYNNEI. The CDR3 extends over 14 amino acids. Trimming removed 6 bases from V and 0 bases from J, with 11 bases in between. The CDR3 DNA is TGTGCCAGCAGGGGCGGGGAGTACCAAGAGACCCAGTACTTC. Translating it yields CASRGGEYQETQYF.

The chain has TRBV7-2 and TRBJ2-2, with D unclear. This CDR3 has 15 residues. The germline V and J ends were trimmed by 5 bases and 5 bases, with 15 bases remaining between them. CDR1 and CDR2 (germline): SGHTA, FQGNSA. The CDR3 here is CASSPDPRGTGELFF. In DNA, the CDR3 is TGTGCCAGCAGCCCGGATCCCCGCGGAACCGGGGAGCTGTTTTTT.

The CDR3 region is CASGLVTRQLGLAGDSDGELFF. In DNA form, the CDR3 reads TGTGCTAGTGGTTTGGTAACGCGACAATTGGGACTAGCGGGAGATAGTGACGGGGAGCTGTTTTTT. This rearrangement joins TRBV12-5 to TRBJ2-2, with TRBD2 matching over 14 bases. With 0 bases clipped from V and 7 bases from J, the junction kept 19 bases outside the gene matches. From germline, CDR1 is LGHNT and CDR2 FRNRAP. The CDR3 covers 22 residues.

The chain's CDR3 is CSVLAGGSGEQYF. For the CDR3, the DNA is TGCAGCGTCCTAGCGGGAGGATCAGGAGAGCAGTACTTC. This rearrangement joins TRBV29-1 to TRBJ2-7; 11 positions agree with TRBD2. Germline values: CDR1 SQVTM, CDR2 ANQGSEA. Unmatched junction bases numbered 8, after V lost 6 bases and J lost 7 bases. The CDR3 runs 13 residues.

The chain has TRBV11-3 and TRBJ2-5; TRBD2 matches 8 bases. Germline lookup yields CDR1 SGHNT and CDR2 YENEEA. The CDR3 is made up of 16 amino acids. Trimming at V came to 1 base and at J to 3 bases, leaving 7 bases not matched to a gene. CDR3 nucleotide sequence: TGTGCCAGCAGCTTAGGTTACAGCGGGAGAGAAGAGACCCAGTACTTC. This codes for CASSLGYSGREETQYF.

This chain joins TRBV2 and TRBJ2-3; 7 bases fit TRBD2. Germline V gene lookup returns CDR1 SNHLY and CDR2 FYNNEI. CDR3 length: 13 amino acids. The V and J ends lost 7 bases and 5 bases, in that order; junction bases with no gene match: 6. In DNA form, the CDR3 reads TGTGCCAGCACGGCGGGAGCATTAGATACGCAGTATTTT. It translates to CASTAGALDTQYF.

The CDR3 loop reads CASRVMGGTNTGELFF. The CDR3 nucleotides read TGTGCCAGCAGAGTAATGGGCGGGACCAACACCGGGGAGCTGTTTTTT. This rearrangement joins TRBV5-8 to TRBJ2-2, with D perhaps matching TRBD2 (6 bases). V was pared by 5 bases and J by 2 bases, with 16 bases between. CDR3 length: 16 residues. Germline CDR1 is SGHTS and CDR2 is YDEGEE.

V is TRBV28 and J is TRBJ2-3, with D possibly TRBD2 on 8 matching bases. The germline V gene has CDR1 MDHEN and CDR2 SYDVKM. The germline V and J ends were trimmed by 6 bases and 4 bases, with 20 bases remaining between them. The CDR3 consists of 16 residues. CDR3 loop: CASSPYRGLGSDTQYF. CDR3 DNA: TGTGCCAGCAGCCCTTACAGGGGACTAGGGTCAGATACGCAGTATTTT.

The rearrangement uses TRBV4-3 and TRBJ1-1; D call uncertain. The CDR3 extends over 13 amino acids. The V end lost 1 base, the J end lost 6 bases, and 9 bases lay between the germline ends. Germline assignment: CDR1 LGHNA and CDR2 YSLEER. The DNA for the CDR3 is TGCGCCAGCAGCCAAGGTACGGGGTCTGAAGCTTTCTTT. Translating it yields CASSQGTGSEAFF.

The chain is built from TRBV18 and TRBJ2-7, with 13 bases that match TRBD2. CDR1 is KGHSH, CDR2 LQKENI, per germline. This CDR3 has 18 amino acids. The junction had 11 bases not matched to a gene; V was cut back by 3 bases and J by 3 bases. CDR3 sequence reads: CASSPRGLAGVHLYEQYF. For the CDR3, the DNA is TGTGCCAGCTCACCCAGAGGACTAGCGGGAGTCCACCTCTACGAGCAGTACTTC.

CDR3 DNA sequence: TGTGCCACCAGCGGACTTGGACGGCAGAACACTGAAGCTTTCTTT. This encodes CATSGLGRQNTEAFF. The V gene is TRBV15, the J gene TRBJ1-1; D is unresolved. Germline V gene sequence: CDR1 LNHNV, CDR2 YYDKDF (reference sequence). Trimming shortened V by 5 bases and J by 1 base, and 14 bases separated the two germline ends. This CDR3 spans 15 amino acids.

The chain carries TRBV6-5 and TRBJ2-7, with 10 positions matching TRBD1. The junction had 2 bases not matched to a gene; V was cut back by 2 bases and J by 1 base. The CDR3 loop spans 15 amino acids. Germline CDR1 reads MNHEY; CDR2 reads SVGAGI. CDR3 DNA: TGTGCCAGCAGTTACGGGGGACAGGGGTCCTACGAGCAGTACTTC. It is translated as CASSYGGQGSYEQYF.

The chain couples TRBV2 to TRBJ1-1, with TRBD1 matching over 9 bases. The germline gives CDR1 SNHLY, CDR2 FYNNEI. This CDR3 has 14 amino acids. After removal of 6 bases from V and 7 bases from J, the junction contained 9 bases not matched to a gene. CDR3: CASSPQGANLEAFF. The DNA for the CDR3 is TGTGCCAGCAGCCCACAGGGGGCGAATCTTGAAGCTTTCTTT.

There are a few counts of this clone. This rearrangement joins TRBV19 to TRBJ1-5, with 7 positions matching TRBD1. The CDR3 spans 16 residues. J gave up 4 bases and V 3 bases, and 9 bases lay outside the gene matches. Germline assignment: CDR1 LNHDA and CDR2 SQIVND (reference sequence). This CDR3 is CASSIPQGQLNQPQHF. The CDR3 nucleotides are TGTGCCAGTAGTATTCCCCAGGGACAGCTAAATCAGCCCCAGCATTTT.

The gene calls are TRBV6-1 and TRBJ2-7; 8 nucleotides match TRBD1. With 5 bases clipped from V and 3 bases from J, the junction kept 9 bases outside the gene matches. The CDR3 length is 15 residues. CDR1 is MNHNS, CDR2 SASEGT, per germline. This CDR3 is CASSPRGTGNYEQYF. The CDR3 region has the DNA TGTGCCAGCAGTCCTCGGGGGACAGGAAACTACGAGCAGTACTTC.

The chain uses TRBV19 and TRBJ1-1; D unresolved. Germline V gene lookup returns CDR1 LNHDA and CDR2 SQIVND (reference sequence). This CDR3 contains 12 residues. The V and J ends lost 0 bases and 5 bases respectively, with 4 bases between them. The CDR3 region is CASSIDRTEAFF. The CDR3, as DNA: TGTGCCAGTAGTATAGATCGGACTGAAGCTTTCTTT.

The chain joins TRBV6-1 to TRBJ2-1; 8 bases agree with TRBD2. V dropped 6 bases and J dropped 3; count of bases not matched to a gene: 7. The CDR3 is made up of 15 amino acids. The germline gives CDR1 MNHNS, CDR2 SASEGT. The CDR3 DNA reads TGTGCCAGCAGGTCCCCCGGGACTAGCTACAATGAGCAGTTCTTC. Amino acids: CASRSPGTSYNEQFF.

This sequence joins TRBV19 and TRBJ2-7; tentative D call: TRBD2 (7 bases). Germline V gene data show CDR1 as LNHDA and CDR2 as SQIVND (reference sequence). The CDR3 totals 15 residues. Trimming removed 1 base from V and 4 bases from J, with 14 bases in between. CDR3 sequence (DNA): TGTGCCAGTAGTATAGGGGGGGGCTCCCGATACGAGCAGTACTTC. Residues: CASSIGGGSRYEQYF.

This chain links TRBV15 with TRBJ2-7; the D is unclear. Germline CDR1 is LNHNV and CDR2 is YYDKDF (reference sequence). Trimming took 0 bases from V and 7 from J, leaving 10 bases between them. The CDR3 sequence is 13 residues long. This CDR3 reads CATSREPSGEQYF. As DNA, the CDR3 is TGTGCCACCAGCAGAGAACCTTCGGGTGAGCAGTACTTC.